Listed here are 20 T cell receptor beta chains from one sample, sequenced in a study of early T cells in non-severe SARS-CoV-2 infection. TCRdb re-called the 5' RACE reads through MiXCR, storing one row per CDR3 protein. The top ten hold 4.7% of the sample, which has about 80,000 distinct CDR3 sequences, around 11% seen once. Specimen: whole blood. The receptors were sampled from an adult who was a healthcare worker with PCR-confirmed SARS-CoV-2 infection or an uninfected control (not recorded which).

A few counts support this clonotype. The chain has TRBV7-9 and TRBJ1-1, with 7 bases aligning to TRBD1. The germline V gene encodes CDR1 SEHNR and CDR2 FQNEAQ (reference sequence). This CDR3 region has 15 residues. The V gene end was trimmed by 3 bases and the J gene end by 0 bases; junction bases not matched to a gene: 4. CDR3 nucleotides: TGTGCCAGCAGCTTCGACAGGGTAATGAACACTGAAGCTTTCTTT. It encodes CASSFDRVMNTEAFF.

The chain uses TRBV25-1 and TRBJ1-6; TRBD1 might be the D (5 bases). CDR1 is MGHDK and CDR2 is SYGVNS in the germline V gene. V was pared by 7 bases and J by 9 bases, with 16 bases between. The CDR3 consists of 14 residues. The CDR3 DNA follows: TGTGCCAGCACGGGACTCGGAGGGATTTCACCCCTCCACTTT. It yields the protein CASTGLGGISPLHF.

This clonotype showed up many times. The V call is TRBV12-3 or TRBV12-4, the J call TRBJ2-1, with TRBD1 matching 7 bases. The J segment lost 7 bases and the V segment lost 4 bases, leaving 16 bases of the junction unmatched. The CDR3 spans 17 residues. CDR3 region: CASSWGQTVLRVNEQFF. CDR3 sequence (DNA): TGTGCCAGCAGTTGGGGACAGACAGTACTAAGGGTGAATGAGCAGTTCTTC.

There are a few counts of this clonotype. The CDR3 loop is CASSYRGGGYTF. As DNA, the CDR3 is TGTGCCAGCAGCTACAGGGGGGGTGGCTACACCTTC. The chain has TRBV7-2 and TRBJ1-2, with TRBD1 matching 8 bases. Germline CDR1 and CDR2: SGHTA and FQGNSA. The CDR3 loop spans 12 amino acids. Losses at the gene ends were 4 bases for V and 7 bases for J; bases not matched to a gene: 2.

This clonotype was seen more than once but under ten times. V is TRBV12-3 or TRBV12-4 and J is TRBJ1-1; the D gene is possibly TRBD1 (5 bases). V lost 5 bases and J 0 bases, leaving 7 bases between the germline ends. The CDR3 covers 13 residues. CDR3 sequence: CASSKGVNTEAFF. CDR3 in DNA: TGTGCCAGCAGTAAAGGGGTGAACACTGAAGCTTTCTTT.

This clonotype was counted between two and nine times. This rearrangement joins TRBV2 to TRBJ1-5; D remains ambiguous. Germline CDR1 is SNHLY and CDR2 is FYNNEI. CDR3 size: 13 residues. V dropped 7 bases and J dropped 5 bases, with 12 bases sitting between them. CDR3 nucleotide sequence: TGTGCCAGCATTGACACCCCATATCAGCCCCAGCATTTT. This translates into CASIDTPYQPQHF.

The genes are TRBV28 and TRBJ2-5; a weak D match, TRBD1 (6 bases). Germline loops: CDR1 MDHEN, CDR2 SYDVKM. The CDR3 has 12 amino acids. Between the trimmed V and J ends, which lost 6 bases and 7 bases, there was a span of 12 bases. CDR3 coding DNA: TGTGCCAGCAGCTCAGGGGTTTCGACCCAGTACTTC. Protein product: CASSSGVSTQYF.

This clonotype was found once. V and J are TRBV29-1 and TRBJ2-3; 11 bases match TRBD2. The CDR3 totals 13 residues. In germline, CDR1 is SQVTM, CDR2 ANQGSEA. J gave up 1 base and V 7 bases, and 1 base lay outside the gene matches. CDR3 coding DNA: TGCAGCGGGGGACTAGCGGGCACAGATACGCAGTATTTT. Amino acid sequence: CSGGLAGTDTQYF.

V and J are TRBV20-1 and TRBJ2-7; 8 bases are shared with TRBD2. The ends lost 1 base at V and 3 bases at J; junction bases unmatched: 2. From germline, CDR1 is DFQATT and CDR2 SNEGSKA (reference sequence). This CDR3 has 13 residues. The CDR3, as DNA: TGCAGTGCTAGAGTGGCGGGGGGCTACGAGCAGTACTTC. Protein product: CSARVAGGYEQYF.

The chain couples TRBV5-6 to TRBJ1-2; D not certain. V was clipped by 5 bases and J by 6 bases, with 8 bases between them. Germline CDR1 is SGHDT and CDR2 is YYEEEE. CDR3 length: 11 amino acids. The CDR3 loop is CASRDGDGYTF. DNA of the CDR3: TGTGCCAGCAGGGACGGTGATGGCTACACCTTC.

The chain has TRBV29-1 and TRBJ2-1, with 16 bases aligning to TRBD2. CDR3 length: 15 amino acids. V lost 7 bases, J lost 8 bases, and 8 bases stayed unmatched. The germline gives CDR1 SQVTM, CDR2 ANQGSEA. The DNA of the CDR3 is TGCAGCGCTTCCTCCGGGACTAGCGGGGGGGATGAGCAGTTCTTC. It yields the protein CSASSGTSGGDEQFF.

CDR3 region: CASSPGLVWPDTQYF. The CDR3 DNA reads TGTGCCAGCAGTCCCGGACTGGTGTGGCCAGATACGCAGTATTTT. The chain is built from TRBV6-5 and TRBJ2-3, with D perhaps TRBD2 (5 bases). V was shortened by 5 bases and J by 4 bases, with 16 bases between the two germline ends. Germline CDR1 MNHEY, CDR2 SVGAGI. The CDR3 runs 15 residues.

The genes are TRBV10-1 and TRBJ2-3; tentatively, D is TRBD1 or TRBD2 (6 bases each). The V end lost 0 bases, the J end lost 2 bases, and 15 bases lay between the germline ends. The CDR3 is made up of 17 amino acids. Germline CDR1 and CDR2: WNHNN and SYGVQD (reference sequence). CDR3 nucleotide sequence: TGCGCCAGCAGTGAGTCGAGGGGGAGGAGGGCCACAGATACGCAGTATTTT. Translating it yields CASSESRGRRATDTQYF.

This clonotype was observed a few times. V gene TRBV11-3 combines with J gene TRBJ1-1; D unclear. The CDR3 length is 13 residues. Germline V lookup: CDR1 SGHNT, CDR2 YENEEA. Trimming cost V 5 bases and J 1 base, with 8 bases left between them. CDR3 sequence reads: CASSQISNTEAFF. CDR3 nucleotide sequence: TGTGCCAGCAGCCAGATTTCGAACACTGAAGCTTTCTTT. The full variable domain, completed using reference TRBV11-3 and TRBJ1-1, is EAGVVQSPRYKIIEKKQPVAFWCNPISGHNTLYWYLQNLGQGPELLIRYENEEAVDDSQLPKDRFSAERLKGVDSTLKIQPAELGDSAVYLCASSQISNTEAFFGQGTRLTVV.

The chain joins TRBV29-1 to TRBJ1-2, with 9 positions matching TRBD1. The CDR3 contains 12 residues. Germline CDR1 and CDR2: SQVTM and ANQGSEA. The J segment lost 8 bases and the V segment lost 8 bases, leaving 9 bases of the junction unmatched. This CDR3 reads CSSRTGGDGYTF. The CDR3 DNA is TGCAGCTCCCGAACAGGGGGCGACGGCTACACCTTC.

At least ten counts were recorded for this clonotype. The CDR3, as DNA: TGCAGTGCTAGGGGGGCTGGGGCCAACGTCCTGACTTTC. Translation: CSARGAGANVLTF. The chain couples TRBV20-1 to TRBJ2-6; D assignment may be TRBD1 or TRBD2 (5 bases each). V shed 3 bases and J shed 2 bases, with 5 bases lying between them. Germline values: CDR1 DFQATT, CDR2 SNEGSKA (reference sequence). The CDR3 runs 13 residues.

This clonotype was counted many times. The chain carries TRBV30 and TRBJ1-1; D not certain. Germline lookup yields CDR1 GTSNPN and CDR2 SVGIG (reference sequence). This CDR3 has 13 amino acids. With 0 bases removed from V and 5 bases from J, the gap between germline ends came to 10 bases. The CDR3 coding sequence is TGTGCCTGGAGTGTACGGAGCGGGACTGAAGCTTTCTTT. It translates to CAWSVRSGTEAFF.

This clonotype was counted only a few times. This chain joins TRBV2 and TRBJ2-2; TRBD2 matches at 8 bases. This CDR3 region has 14 residues. Germline V gene data show CDR1 as SNHLY and CDR2 as FYNNEI. Trimming cost V 1 base and J 6 bases; bases outside gene matches: 1. The CDR3 is CASSEVRGAGELFF. The CDR3 coding sequence is TGTGCCAGCAGTGAAGTGCGGGGGGCCGGGGAGCTGTTTTTT.

This clonotype was observed at least ten times. The CDR3 nucleotides are TGTGCCATCAGTGAGTCGACGGCAGACGCTGACACAGATACGCAGTATTTT. Translated: CAISESTADADTDTQYF. The chain joins TRBV10-3 to TRBJ2-3; D call uncertain. Germline V gives CDR1 ENHRY, CDR2 SYGVKD. With 0 bases removed from V and 2 bases from J, the gap between germline ends came to 15 bases. There are 17 residues in the CDR3.

This clonotype was observed a handful of times. J is TRBJ2-1 and V is TRBV7-9; possibly TRBD1 for D (6 bases). This CDR3 has 14 amino acids. The germline V gene has CDR1 SEHNR and CDR2 FQNEAQ (reference sequence). Trimming stripped 3 bases from V and 2 bases from J, with 8 bases between. The DNA for the CDR3 is TGTGCCAGCAGCTTGGCAGGGGCCTACAATGAGCAGTTCTTC. Translation gives CASSLAGAYNEQFF.